The 29 T cell receptor beta chains below were found in one sample sequenced in a study of chemoradiotherapy in HPV16-positive cancers. Some clones are missing from TCRdb's copy, which holds only in-frame ones; the method was immunoSEQ multiplex PCR. The sample records about 39,000 clones, 65% to 80% being singletons. The sample here was blood, taken from a patient who underwent chemoradiotherapy. The origin of the receptors is a human donor with HPV-associated anogenital cancer.

This sequence joins TRBV25-1 and TRBJ1-1, with D uncertain. This CDR3 has 14 amino acids. CDR1 is MGHDK and CDR2 is SYGVNS in the germline V gene. Between the trimmed V and J ends, which lost 4 bases and 2 bases, there was a span of 11 bases. The CDR3 nucleotides read TGTGCCAGCAGTGGCAGGACCCCTAACACTGAAGCTTTCTTT. Its protein product is CASSGRTPNTEAFF.

This chain links TRBV7-8 with TRBJ1-2; 8 nucleotides line up with TRBD1. Germline assignment: CDR1 SGHVS and CDR2 FQNEAQ. The CDR3 has 14 amino acids. The ends lost 5 bases at V and 4 bases at J; junction bases unmatched: 6. CDR3 protein: CASSPRGRGYGYTF. CDR3 nucleotide sequence: TGTGCCAGCAGCCCCAGGGGGCGCGGCTATGGCTACACCTTC. The complete variable domain, with remaining parts taken from reference TRBV7-8 and TRBJ1-2, reads GAGVSQSPRYKVAKRGQDVALRCDPISGHVSLFWYQQALGQGPEFLTYFQNEAQLDKSGLPSDRFFAERPEGSVSTLKIQRTQQEDSAVYLCASSPRGRGYGYTFGSGTRLTVV.

The V and J genes are TRBV18 and TRBJ1-4, with D perhaps matching TRBD1 (6 bases). Germline V gene data show CDR1 as KGHSH and CDR2 as LQKENI. Trimming left V 1 base short and J 7 bases short, with 16 bases between. The CDR3 spans 16 residues. This CDR3 is CASSPLQLGGSEKLFF. The CDR3 nucleotides are TGTGCCAGCTCACCACTCCAGTTAGGGGGAAGTGAAAAACTGTTTTTT.

The rearrangement links TRBV11-3 to TRBJ2-7, with 7 bases lining up with TRBD2. CDR3 length: 14 residues. V gave up 2 bases and J gave up 2 bases; unmatched junction bases: 3. The germline CDR1 and CDR2 sequences are SGHNT and YENEEA. In nucleotides, the CDR3 is TGTGCCAGCAGCTTAACTAGCGACGCCTACGAGCAGTACTTC. This sequence encodes CASSLTSDAYEQYF.

Here the CDR3 DNA reads TGTGCCAGCAGCTCGCATCAGGCGGTTGGGGGCGGCTATGGCTACACCTTC. This translates into CASSSHQAVGGGYGYTF. This chain uses TRBV9 with TRBJ1-2; D perhaps matches TRBD1 (6 bases). V was cut by 4 bases and J by 4 bases, with 23 bases left in between. There are 17 residues in the CDR3. CDR1 and CDR2 from the germline V gene are SGDLS and YYNGEE.

This rearrangement joins TRBV5-6 to TRBJ2-7; 8 nucleotides agree with TRBD2. The CDR3 is 15 amino acids. From germline, CDR1 is SGHDT and CDR2 YYEEEE. V shed 3 bases, J shed 5 bases, and the junction held 10 bases outside the gene matches. As DNA, the CDR3 is TGTGCCAGCAGCTCAACCGGGACTAGGAGCCACGAGCAGTACTTC. Protein sequence: CASSSTGTRSHEQYF.

The rearrangement joins TRBV7-2 to TRBJ1-2; D perhaps matches TRBD1 (6 bases). The V end was cut by 7 bases, the J end by 4 bases, with 16 bases between. This CDR3 contains 14 residues. Germline values: CDR1 SGHTA, CDR2 FQGNSA. The CDR3 bases are TGTGCCAGCACCGTAAGGGGGGAAACCTATGGCTACACCTTC. Translated, it gives CASTVRGETYGYTF.

The chain recombines TRBV19 with TRBJ2-7, with 9 bases lining up with TRBD1. This CDR3 is 16 amino acids long. J lost 5 bases, V lost 3 bases, and 11 bases had no gene match. Germline V gene sequence: CDR1 LNHDA, CDR2 SQIVND (reference sequence). CDR3 nucleotide sequence: TGTGCCAGTAGTATGGCCCTCGGGACAGGGAGGCACGAGCAGTACTTC. Its translation: CASSMALGTGRHEQYF.

The chain uses TRBV19 and TRBJ2-1; D remains ambiguous. CDR3 length: 14 amino acids. Germline CDR1 and CDR2: LNHDA and SQIVND (reference sequence). The V end was cut by 8 bases, the J end by 0 bases, with 11 bases between. This CDR3 reads CASSPLTSYNEQFF. The CDR3 region has the DNA TGTGCCAGTTCCCCCCTTACCTCCTACAATGAGCAGTTCTTC.

J is TRBJ1-3 and V is TRBV19; D gene uncertain. The V and J ends lost 10 bases and 4 bases respectively, with 14 bases between them. The CDR3 is made up of 13 amino acids. Germline values: CDR1 LNHDA, CDR2 SQIVND (reference sequence). The CDR3 DNA is TGTGCCACCAACGCGGCCCAGGGAAACACCATATATTTT. It specifies CATNAAQGNTIYF.

V gene TRBV7-6 combines with J gene TRBJ1-1, with a possible D match to TRBD1 (5 bases). V lost 5 bases, J lost 5 bases, and 12 bases lay in between. The CDR3 has 13 residues. Germline V gene lookup returns CDR1 SGHVS and CDR2 FNYEAQ. CDR3 protein: CASSPMGGTEAFF. The CDR3 bases are TGTGCCAGCAGCCCCATGGGGGGAACTGAAGCTTTCTTT.

V usage is TRBV7-3 and J usage is TRBJ2-2; no reliable D call. The germline V and J ends were trimmed by 7 bases and 0 bases, with 9 bases remaining between them. Germline V gene data show CDR1 as SGHTA and CDR2 as FQGTGA. This CDR3 contains 14 residues. DNA for the CDR3: TGTGCCAGCATGGCCCTAACGAACACCGGGGAGCTGTTTTTT. Amino acids: CASMALTNTGELFF.

The chain is built from TRBV10-3 and TRBJ1-2; a possible D gene is TRBD1 (5 bases). Looked up from germline, CDR1 is ENHRY and CDR2 is SYGVKD. The V gene lost 0 bases and the J gene lost 4 bases, with 6 bases spanning the gap. The CDR3 is 13 amino acids. CDR3 sequence reads: CAISESQVYGYTF. The CDR3 region has the DNA TGTGCCATCAGTGAGTCACAGGTCTATGGCTACACCTTC.

V usage is TRBV6-6 and J usage is TRBJ2-4, with a possible D match to TRBD2 (6 bases). The CDR3 sequence is 16 residues long. The ends were cut back, 0 bases at V and 7 bases at J, with 16 bases in the middle. Germline lookup yields CDR1 MNHNY and CDR2 SVGAGI (reference sequence). CDR3 DNA: TGTGCCAGCAGTTACTCGGGGTCGAAGGCGGGGAACATTCAGTACTTC. Translated: CASSYSGSKAGNIQYF.

V and J are TRBV28 and TRBJ1-2; D perhaps matches TRBD1 (5 bases). Germline CDR1 is MDHEN and CDR2 is SYDVKM. CDR3 length equals 11 residues. The V gene lost 2 bases and the J gene lost 8 bases, with 6 bases spanning the gap. CDR3 DNA sequence: TGTGCCAGCAGTTTACAGGGAGGCTACACCTTC. Translation gives CASSLQGGYTF.

This clone has a single count. One end of the junction does not line up with germline, which may come from a read error. The V gene is TRBV25-1, the J gene TRBJ2-6, with TRBD1 matching over 7 bases. Germline V gives CDR1 MGHDK, CDR2 SYGVNS. CDR3 size: 13 residues. The CDR3 DNA sequence: TGTGCCAGCAGTGAAGAGGGGGCGAACGTCCTGACTTTC. This codes for CASSEEGANVLTF.

This chain connects TRBV5-1 to TRBJ1-2, with no clear D. V lost 3 bases to trimming and J lost 5 bases, with 23 bases between them. The CDR3 spans 17 residues. The V gene's germline CDR1 is SGHRS and CDR2 YFSETQ. The CDR3 region has the DNA TGCGCCAGCAGCTGGGCGAAGGACCTCTCCGGAGGGTATGGCTACACCTTC. Its protein product is CASSWAKDLSGGYGYTF.

This chain links TRBV5-1 with TRBJ1-3; D is unclear. Looked up from germline, CDR1 is SGHRS and CDR2 is YFSETQ. Trimming took off 0 bases at V and 0 bases at J, with 7 bases between the two ends. The CDR3 runs to 15 residues. The DNA of the CDR3 is TGCGCCAGCAGCTTGGCCGAAAACTCTGGAAACACCATATATTTT. Protein sequence: CASSLAENSGNTIYF.

The table lists this clone with a count of one. The rearrangement uses TRBV30 and TRBJ2-7; 8 nucleotides align to TRBD1. V lost 3 bases to trimming and J lost 2 bases; unmatched junction nucleotides: 6. CDR1 GTSNPN and CDR2 SVGIG come from the germline V gene (reference sequence). The CDR3 is 14 amino acids. The CDR3 sequence: CAWSRDRRTYEQYF. The DNA for the CDR3 is TGTGCCTGGAGCCGGGACAGGCGAACCTACGAGCAGTACTTC.

In nucleotides, the CDR3 is TGTGCCAGCTCACCGATCGATAATCAGCCCCAGCATTTT. The encoded protein is CASSPIDNQPQHF. The chain links TRBV18 to TRBJ1-5; the D is unclear. CDR3 length: 13 residues. Germline-derived CDR1 and CDR2 are KGHSH and LQKENI. V lost 3 bases and J 4 bases, leaving 7 bases between the germline ends.

In this sample, this clone turned up a few times. Here the CDR3 reads CASTAGRAVYGYTF. The CDR3 coding sequence is TGTGCCAGCACCGCGGGGAGAGCCGTCTATGGCTACACCTTC. The genes are TRBV5-6 and TRBJ1-2, with D unclear. V gave up 6 bases and J gave up 4 bases, with 16 bases separating them. Germline V CDR1 and CDR2: SGHDT, YYEEEE. The CDR3 runs 14 residues.

The rearrangement uses TRBV30 and TRBJ1-1; no firm D call. Trimming pared 0 bases from V and 5 bases from J, leaving 13 bases between. Germline values: CDR1 GTSNPN, CDR2 SVGIG (reference sequence). The CDR3 has 14 residues. CDR3: CAWSVQSGGTEAFF. The CDR3 nucleotides read TGTGCCTGGAGTGTACAGAGCGGAGGAACTGAAGCTTTCTTT.

J is TRBJ2-7 and V is TRBV7-2; D possibly corresponds to TRBD1 (6 bases). The V end was cut by 3 bases, the J end by 1 base, with 19 bases between. From germline, CDR1 is SGHTA and CDR2 FQGNSA. The CDR3 sequence is 17 residues long. CDR3 DNA: TGTGCCAGCAGCTTGATAACAGGGAACGTTCGGTCCTACGAGCAGTACTTC. Protein sequence: CASSLITGNVRSYEQYF.

The chain combines TRBV2 with TRBJ2-6; possibly TRBD1 for D (6 bases). Germline CDR1 and CDR2: SNHLY and FYNNEI. The V and J ends lost 5 bases and 1 base respectively, with 9 bases between them. CDR3 length: 15 amino acids. The CDR3 is CASSNDRSGANVLTF. In DNA, the CDR3 is TGTGCCAGCAGTAACGACAGGTCTGGGGCCAACGTCCTGACTTTC.

This chain uses TRBV4-3 with TRBJ1-1; possible D gene TRBD1, 5 bases. CDR3 size: 14 residues. CDR1 and CDR2 (germline): LGHNA, YSLEER. V was clipped by 0 bases and J by 4 bases, with 9 bases between them. CDR3 protein: CASSQEEGRTEAFF. In DNA form, the CDR3 reads TGCGCCAGCAGCCAAGAAGAGGGGCGCACTGAAGCTTTCTTT.

The rearrangement joins TRBV7-9 to TRBJ1-5; no firm D call. The CDR3 covers 12 residues. Germline loops: CDR1 SEHNR, CDR2 FQNEAQ (reference sequence). With 8 bases removed from V and 4 bases from J, the gap between germline ends came to 9 bases. CDR3 loop: CASAALNQPQHF. CDR3 nucleotides: TGTGCCAGCGCGGCCTTGAATCAGCCCCAGCATTTT.

This clone has a single count. V usage is TRBV5-6 and J usage is TRBJ2-7; TRBD1 aligns across 9 bases. Germline CDR1 reads SGHDT; CDR2 reads YYEEEE. The CDR3 consists of 13 residues. J gave up 10 bases and V 4 bases, and 9 bases lay outside the gene matches. In nucleotides, the CDR3 is TGTGCCAGCAGCCGGACAGGGGTAAACCGACAGTACTTC. This encodes CASSRTGVNRQYF.

Only a few counts were recorded for this clone. Here the CDR3 DNA reads TGTGCCAGCAGTGAAAGGGACACCGGGTACGAGCAGTACTTC. It yields the protein CASSERDTGYEQYF. The rearrangement links TRBV25-1 to TRBJ2-7, with D possibly matching TRBD1 (6 bases). The CDR3 covers 14 residues. Germline assignment: CDR1 MGHDK and CDR2 SYGVNS. Trimming took off 2 bases at V and 4 bases at J, with 12 bases between the two ends.

The V gene is TRBV7-6, the J gene TRBJ2-7, with 8 bases aligning to TRBD2. From germline, CDR1 is SGHVS and CDR2 FNYEAQ. The CDR3 consists of 15 residues. Trimming removed 0 bases from V and 4 bases from J; junction bases left unmatched: 5. CDR3 in amino acids: CASSLALSGEYEQYF. The CDR3 region has the DNA TGTGCCAGCAGCTTAGCGCTTAGCGGGGAGTACGAGCAGTACTTC. Variable domain in full (rest from reference TRBV7-6 and TRBJ2-7): GAGVSQSPRYKVTKRGQDVALRCDPISGHVSLYWYRQALGQGPEFLTYFNYEAQQDKSGLPNDRFSAERPEGSISTLTIQRTEQRDSAMYRCASSLALSGEYEQYFGPGTRLTVT.